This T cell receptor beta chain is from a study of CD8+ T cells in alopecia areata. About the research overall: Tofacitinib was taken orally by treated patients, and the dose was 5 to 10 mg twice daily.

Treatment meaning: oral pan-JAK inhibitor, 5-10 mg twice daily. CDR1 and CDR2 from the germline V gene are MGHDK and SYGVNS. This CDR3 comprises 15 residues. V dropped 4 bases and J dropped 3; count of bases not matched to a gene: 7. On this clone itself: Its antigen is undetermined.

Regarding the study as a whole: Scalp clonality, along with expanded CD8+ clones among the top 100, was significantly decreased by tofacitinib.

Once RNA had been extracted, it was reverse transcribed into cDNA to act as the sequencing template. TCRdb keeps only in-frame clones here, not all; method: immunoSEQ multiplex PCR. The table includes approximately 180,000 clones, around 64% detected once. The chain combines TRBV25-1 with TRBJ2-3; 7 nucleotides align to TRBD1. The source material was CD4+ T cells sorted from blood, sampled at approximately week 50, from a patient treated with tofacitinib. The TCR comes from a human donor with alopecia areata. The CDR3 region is CASSAGQMRTDTQYF. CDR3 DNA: TGTGCCAGCAGTGCGGGACAGATGAGGACAGATACGCAGTATTTT.